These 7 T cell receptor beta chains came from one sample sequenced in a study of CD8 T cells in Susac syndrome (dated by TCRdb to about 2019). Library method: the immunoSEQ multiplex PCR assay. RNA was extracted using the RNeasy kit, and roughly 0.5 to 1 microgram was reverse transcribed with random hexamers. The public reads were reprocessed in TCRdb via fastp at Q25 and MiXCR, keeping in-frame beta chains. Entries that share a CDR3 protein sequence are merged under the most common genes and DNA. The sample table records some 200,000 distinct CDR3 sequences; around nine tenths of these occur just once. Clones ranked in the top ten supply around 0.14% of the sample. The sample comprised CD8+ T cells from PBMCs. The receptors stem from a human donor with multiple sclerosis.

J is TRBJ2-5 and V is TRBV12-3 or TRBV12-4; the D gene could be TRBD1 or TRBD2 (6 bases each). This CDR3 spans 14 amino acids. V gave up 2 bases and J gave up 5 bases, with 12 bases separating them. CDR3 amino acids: CASSLRIGGETQYF. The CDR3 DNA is TGTGCCAGCAGTTTACGGATAGGGGGGGAGACCCAGTACTTC.

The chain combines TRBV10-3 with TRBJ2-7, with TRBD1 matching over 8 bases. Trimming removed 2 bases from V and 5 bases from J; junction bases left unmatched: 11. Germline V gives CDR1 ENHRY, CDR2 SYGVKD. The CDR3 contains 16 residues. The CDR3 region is CAISEATGVVSDEQYF. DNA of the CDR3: TGTGCCATCAGTGAGGCGACAGGGGTTGTTTCTGACGAGCAGTACTTC.

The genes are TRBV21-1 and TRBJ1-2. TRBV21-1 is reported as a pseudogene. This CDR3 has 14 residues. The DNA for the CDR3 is TGTGCCAGCAGCAAAGTTACGAGGGTCTATGGCTACACCTTC. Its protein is CASSKVTRVYGYTF.

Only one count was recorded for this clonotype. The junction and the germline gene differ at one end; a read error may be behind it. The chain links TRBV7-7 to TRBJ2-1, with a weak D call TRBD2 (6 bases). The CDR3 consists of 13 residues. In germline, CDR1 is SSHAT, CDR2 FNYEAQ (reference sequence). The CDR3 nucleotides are TGTGCTAGCAGCTTGCGCGGAGGGGATGAGCAGTTCTTC. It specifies CASSLRGGDEQFF.

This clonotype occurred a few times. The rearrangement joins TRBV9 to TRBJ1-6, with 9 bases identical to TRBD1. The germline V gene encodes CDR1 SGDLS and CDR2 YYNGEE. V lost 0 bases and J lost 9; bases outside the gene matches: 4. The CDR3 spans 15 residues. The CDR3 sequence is CASSVGGQGTSPLHF. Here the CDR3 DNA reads TGTGCCAGCAGCGTAGGTGGACAGGGGACTTCACCCCTCCACTTT.

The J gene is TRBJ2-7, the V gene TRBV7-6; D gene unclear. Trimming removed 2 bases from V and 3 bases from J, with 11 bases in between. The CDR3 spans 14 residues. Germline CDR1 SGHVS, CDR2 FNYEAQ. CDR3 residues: CASSLSSRNYEQYF. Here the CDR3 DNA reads TGTGCCAGCAGCTTATCCTCCCGTAACTACGAGCAGTACTTC.

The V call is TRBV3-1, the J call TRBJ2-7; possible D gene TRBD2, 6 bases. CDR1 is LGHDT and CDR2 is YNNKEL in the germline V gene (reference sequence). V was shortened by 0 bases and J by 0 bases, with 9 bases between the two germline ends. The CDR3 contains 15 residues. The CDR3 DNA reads TGTGCCAGCAGCCAAGATCCGGGAGACTCCTACGAGCAGTACTTC. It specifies CASSQDPGDSYEQYF.